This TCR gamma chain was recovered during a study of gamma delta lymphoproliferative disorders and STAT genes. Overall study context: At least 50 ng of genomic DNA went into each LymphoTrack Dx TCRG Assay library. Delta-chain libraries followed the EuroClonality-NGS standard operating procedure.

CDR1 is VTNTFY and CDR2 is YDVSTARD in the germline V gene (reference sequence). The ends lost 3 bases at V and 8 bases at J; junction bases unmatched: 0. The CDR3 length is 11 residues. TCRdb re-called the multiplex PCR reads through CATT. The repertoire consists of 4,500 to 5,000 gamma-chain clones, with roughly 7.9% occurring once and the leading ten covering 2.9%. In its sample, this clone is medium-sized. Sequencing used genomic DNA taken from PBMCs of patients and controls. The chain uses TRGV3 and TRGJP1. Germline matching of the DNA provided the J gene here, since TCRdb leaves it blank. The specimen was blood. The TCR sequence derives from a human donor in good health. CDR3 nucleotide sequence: TGTGCCACCTGGGACGGTTGGTTCAAGATATTT. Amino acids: CATWDGWFKIF.